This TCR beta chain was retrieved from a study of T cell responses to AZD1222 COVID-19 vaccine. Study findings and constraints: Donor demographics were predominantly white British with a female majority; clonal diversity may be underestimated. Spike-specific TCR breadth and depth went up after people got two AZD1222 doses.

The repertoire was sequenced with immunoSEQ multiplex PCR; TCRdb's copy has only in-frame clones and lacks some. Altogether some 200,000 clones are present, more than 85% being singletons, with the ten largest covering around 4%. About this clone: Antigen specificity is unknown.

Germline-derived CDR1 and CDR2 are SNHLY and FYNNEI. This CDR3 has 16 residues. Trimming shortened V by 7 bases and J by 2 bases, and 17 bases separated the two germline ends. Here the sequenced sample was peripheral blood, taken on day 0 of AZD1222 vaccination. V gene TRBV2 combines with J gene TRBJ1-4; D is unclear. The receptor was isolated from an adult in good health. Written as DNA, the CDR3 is TGTGCCAGCACGACTTTCGACGGAGGCACTAATGAAAAACTGTTTTTT. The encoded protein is CASTTFDGGTNEKLFF.